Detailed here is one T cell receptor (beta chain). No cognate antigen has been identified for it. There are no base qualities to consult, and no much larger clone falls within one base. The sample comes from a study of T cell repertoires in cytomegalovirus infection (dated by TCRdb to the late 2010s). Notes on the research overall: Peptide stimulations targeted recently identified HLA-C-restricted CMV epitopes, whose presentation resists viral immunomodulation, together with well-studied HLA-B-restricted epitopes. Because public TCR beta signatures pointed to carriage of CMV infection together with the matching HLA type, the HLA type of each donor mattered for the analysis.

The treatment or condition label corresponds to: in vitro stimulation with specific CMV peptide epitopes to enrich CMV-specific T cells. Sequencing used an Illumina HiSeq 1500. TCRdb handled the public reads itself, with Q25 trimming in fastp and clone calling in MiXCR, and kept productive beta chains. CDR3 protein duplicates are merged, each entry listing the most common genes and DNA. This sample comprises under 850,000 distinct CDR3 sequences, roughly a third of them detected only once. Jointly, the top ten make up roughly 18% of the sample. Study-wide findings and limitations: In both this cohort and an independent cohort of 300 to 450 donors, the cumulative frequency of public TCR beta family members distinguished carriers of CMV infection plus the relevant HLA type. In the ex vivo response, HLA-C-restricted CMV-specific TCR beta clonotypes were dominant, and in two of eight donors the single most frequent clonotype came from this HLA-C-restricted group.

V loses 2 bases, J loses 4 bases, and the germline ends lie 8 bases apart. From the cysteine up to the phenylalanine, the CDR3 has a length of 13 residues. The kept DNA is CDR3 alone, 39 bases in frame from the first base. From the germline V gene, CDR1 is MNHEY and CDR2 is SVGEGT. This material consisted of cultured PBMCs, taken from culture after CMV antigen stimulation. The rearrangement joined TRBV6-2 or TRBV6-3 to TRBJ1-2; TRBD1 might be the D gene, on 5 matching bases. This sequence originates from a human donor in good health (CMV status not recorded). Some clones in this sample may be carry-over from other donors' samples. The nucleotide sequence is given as TGTGCCAGCAGTTACAGGGACCTCTATGGCTACACCTTC. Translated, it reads CASSYRDLYGYTF.